A selection of T cell receptor beta chains follows, all from one sample in a study of blood T cell repertoires in COVID-19. Some clones are missing from TCRdb's copy, which holds only in-frame ones; the method was immunoSEQ multiplex PCR. This repertoire shows some 100,000 clones, just over 85% found once; its top ten account for less than 3.5%. The specimen sequenced was PBMCs or T cells enriched from blood (not recorded which). These receptors originate from a woman between 45 and 65 years old who had recovered from COVID-19. The CDR3 runs from the conserved cysteine through the conserved F or W. Fields, in order: D gene, V gene, clone size, J gene, CDR3 DNA, CDR3 protein. The D gene is left open where the match is weak. Some rows have no size entry. The others give once, few or many, or a class for an expanded clone.

TRBD1,TRBV30,.,TRBJ1-2,TGTGCCTGGAGTGTACCTCGACAGGGGGCGCATGGCTACACCTTC,CAWSVPRQGAHGYTF
TRBD1,TRBV28,.,TRBJ2-7,TGTGCCAGCAGTTTACTACCCGGGACAGGCGAGCAGTACTTC,CASSLLPGTGEQYF
TRBD2,TRBV7-3,.,TRBJ2-2,TGTGCCAGCAGCTTCCAAGCTAGCGGGAACACCGGGGAGCTGTTTTTT,CASSFQASGNTGELFF
TRBD2,TRBV19,once,TRBJ2-2,TGTGCCAGTAGTATGGGCCCGGGTAGGACTAGTCCCGGGGAGCTGTTTTTT,CASSMGPGRTSPGELFF
.,TRBV19,.,TRBJ1-2,TGTGCCAGTAGGGACAGCTTTCTCGACTACACCTTC,CASRDSFLDYTF
.,TRBV5-1,.,TRBJ1-1,TGCGCCAGCAGCTTGATCTCAGGGGAGGGGAACACTGAAGCTTTCTTT,CASSLISGEGNTEAFF
.,TRBV12-3/TRBV12-4,.,TRBJ2-1,TGTGCCAGCAGTTTAACAGGGCAGTTCTTC,CASSLTGQFF
.,TRBV15,.,TRBJ2-5,TGTGCCACCAGCTCCTCTAGCGCCCAAGAGACCCAGTACTTC,CATSSSSAQETQYF
TRBD2,TRBV19,.,TRBJ2-4,TGTGCCAGTAGTATTAGCGGGGTCGGCAAAAACATTCAGTACTTC,CASSISGVGKNIQYF
TRBD1,TRBV28,once,TRBJ1-5,TGTGCCACAGGGGGGAGAGGGAATAGCAATCAGCCCCAGCATTTT,CATGGRGNSNQPQHF
.,TRBV15,.,TRBJ2-4,TGTGCCACCAGCAACCCCGTAGACATTCAGTACTTC,CATSNPVDIQYF
.,TRBV19,.,TRBJ1-2,TGTGCCAGTAACGGGGTCGGGACATACCCACGATATAACTATGGCTACACCTTC,CASNGVGTYPRYNYGYTF